This TCR beta chain is from a study of T cells after yellow fever vaccination. The germline V gene has CDR1 SGHAT and CDR2 FQNNGV. J lost 2 bases, V lost 4 bases, and 2 bases had no gene match. The CDR3 is 13 amino acids. TCRdb analysed the 5' RACE reads with MiXCR anew, one entry per CDR3 protein. The top ten clones hold approximately 14% of a sample with about 550,000 distinct CDR3 sequences, under 25% of them seen once. This clonotype has ten or more counts. The V call is TRBV11-2, the J call TRBJ2-7; 7 nucleotides agree with TRBD2. The starting material was PBMCs, obtained 15 days after the yellow fever booster vaccination. The clonotype comes from a man aged 30 to 39 who received the YFV17D yellow fever vaccine. The CDR3 is CASSSGRAYEQYF. The CDR3 DNA is TGTGCCAGCAGCTCGGGGAGGGCCTACGAGCAGTACTTC.